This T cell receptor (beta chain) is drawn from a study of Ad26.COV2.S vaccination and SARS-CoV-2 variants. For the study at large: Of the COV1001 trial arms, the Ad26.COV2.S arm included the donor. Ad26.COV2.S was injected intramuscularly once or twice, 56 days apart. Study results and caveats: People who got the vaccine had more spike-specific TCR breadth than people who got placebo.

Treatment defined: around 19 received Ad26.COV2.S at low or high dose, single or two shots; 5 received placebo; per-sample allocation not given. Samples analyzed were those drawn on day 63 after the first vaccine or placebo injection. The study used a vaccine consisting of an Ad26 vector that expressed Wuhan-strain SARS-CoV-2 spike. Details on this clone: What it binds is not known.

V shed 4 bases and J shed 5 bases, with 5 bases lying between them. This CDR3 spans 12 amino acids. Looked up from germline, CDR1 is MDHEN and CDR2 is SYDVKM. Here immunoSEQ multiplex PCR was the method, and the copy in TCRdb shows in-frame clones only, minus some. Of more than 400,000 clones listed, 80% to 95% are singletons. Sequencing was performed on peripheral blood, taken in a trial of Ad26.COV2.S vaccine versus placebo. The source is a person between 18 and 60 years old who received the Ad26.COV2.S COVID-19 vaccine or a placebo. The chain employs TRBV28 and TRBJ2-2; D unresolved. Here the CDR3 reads CASSSWTGELFF. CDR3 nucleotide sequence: TGTGCCAGCAGTTCTTGGACCGGGGAGCTGTTTTTT.